A selection of T cell receptor beta chains follows, all from one sample in a study of cytomegalovirus exposure and HLA in healthy donors. The repertoire was sequenced with immunoSEQ multiplex PCR; TCRdb's copy has only in-frame clones and lacks some. The sample carries roughly 97,000 clones, 70% to 85% recorded once. The sequencing sample was made of PBMCs. These receptors all come from a woman aged 18 to 35 in good health and CMV-seropositive. CDR3s include the opening cysteine and the closing phenylalanine or tryptophan. The D gene is left open where the match is weak. Not every row has a clone size; where given, it reads once, few, many or a size class.

j_call | clone_size | d_call | v_call | cdr3_nt | cdr3_aa
TRBJ1-2 | - | TRBD1 | TRBV29-1 | TGCAGCGTTGAAGAGGGACAGGCTTATAGGGGCTACACCTTC | CSVEEGQAYRGYTF
TRBJ2-7 | - | TRBD1 | TRBV11-2 | TGTGCCAGCAGCGTCATTGGGACAGGGGTCGAGCAGTACTTC | CASSVIGTGVEQYF
TRBJ1-1 | - | TRBD1 | TRBV30 | TGTGCCTGGAATCGGGACAGTGAAGCTTTCTTT | CAWNRDSEAFF
TRBJ1-5 | - | - | TRBV28 | TGTGCCAGCGGGATCGGGGGTGTTCGTCAGCCCCAGCATTTT | CASGIGGVRQPQHF
TRBJ2-7 | - | TRBD2 | TRBV28 | TGTGCCAGCAGGGAAGCGGGGCTTGGGGAAGAGCAGTACTTC | CASREAGLGEEQYF
TRBJ1-4 | few | TRBD1 | TRBV2 | TGTGCCAGCAGTACAGGGGGCAATGAAAAACTGTTTTTT | CASSTGGNEKLFF
TRBJ1-1 | once | - | TRBV5-5 | TGTGCCAGCAGCCGGCGGGGTGATGAAGCTTTCTTT | CASSRRGDEAFF
TRBJ2-7 | once | - | TRBV29-1 | TGCAGCGTTTCTGGAGGCGGATCCTACGAGCAGTACTTC | CSVSGGGSYEQYF
TRBJ2-1 | - | - | TRBV2 | TGTGCCAGCAAACGTAGCTATGAGCAGTTCTTC | CASKRSYEQFF
TRBJ1-1 | - | - | TRBV10-3 | TGTGCCATCAGTGGCAGGGATAACACTGAAGCTTTCTTT | CAISGRDNTEAFF
TRBJ2-3 | - | - | TRBV18 | TGTGCCAGCTCACCCTATCGAACAGATACGCAGTATTTT | CASSPYRTDTQYF
TRBJ1-4 | - | - | TRBV4-2 | TGTGCCAGCAGCCCTCAAGGACAATTGCAAAGTGAAAAACTGTTTTTT | CASSPQGQLQSEKLFF
TRBJ1-5 | - | TRBD1 | TRBV10-3 | TGTGCCATCAGCGGGACAGGGGGCAATCAGCCCCAGCATTTT | CAISGTGGNQPQHF
TRBJ2-3 | - | TRBD2 | TRBV7-9 | TGTGCCAGCAGCTTTGAGGGACTAGATTGGGTAGATACGCAGTATTTT | CASSFEGLDWVDTQYF
TRBJ2-7 | - | TRBD2 | TRBV7-9 | TGTGCCAGCAGCTTAGGGGTTAGCGGGAGCAGCGAGCAGTACTTC | CASSLGVSGSSEQYF
TRBJ2-7 | - | - | TRBV28 | TGTGCCAGCACGGCACAGGTCGACGAGCAGTACTTC | CASTAQVDEQYF
TRBJ1-2 | - | - | TRBV27 | TGTGCCAGCAGTTCCGCCCTTTACGGCTATGGCTACACCTTC | CASSSALYGYGYTF
TRBJ1-1 | - | - | TRBV7-8 | TGTGCCAGCAGCTTCAGGGGGAACACTGAAGCTTTCTTT | CASSFRGNTEAFF
TRBJ2-7 | - | - | TRBV30 | TGTGCCTGGACACAGGGGGGGGCCTACGAGCAGTACTTC | CAWTQGGAYEQYF
TRBJ2-3 | - | - | TRBV29-1 | TGCAGCGTTGCAGGGTTGGCAGATACGCAGTATTTT | CSVAGLADTQYF
TRBJ2-3 | - | TRBD2 | TRBV10-3 | TGTGCCATCAGTGATACTAGCGACACAGATACGCAGTATTTT | CAISDTSDTDTQYF
TRBJ1-2 | - | - | TRBV9 | TGTGCCAGCAGCGTAGGAGGGACTGGCCATAACTATGGCTACACCTTC | CASSVGGTGHNYGYTF
TRBJ2-3 | - | - | TRBV5-1 | TGCGCCAGCAGCTTCTCGGGGGCAGATACGCAGTATTTT | CASSFSGADTQYF
TRBJ2-3 | - | TRBD2 | TRBV6-1 | TGTGCCAGCAGTGAACGGCCTAGCGGAATGAGCACAGATACGCAGTATTTT | CASSERPSGMSTDTQYF
TRBJ2-7 | - | - | TRBV28 | TGTGCCAGCAGCCTTTTGGCGGGAAGCTCCTACGAGCAGTACTTC | CASSLLAGSSYEQYF
TRBJ1-2 | - | TRBD1 | TRBV30 | TGTGCCTGGAGTGTAAAGGGGGCTGACACCTTC | CAWSVKGADTF
TRBJ1-4 | - | - | TRBV5-1 | TGCGCCAGCAGCTTGGAAGCCGGGGTTAGTGAAAAACTGTTTTTT | CASSLEAGVSEKLFF
TRBJ2-7 | - | TRBD2 | TRBV30 | TGTGCCTGGTTCCGGCGGGAGGGCCGCGAGCAGTACTTC | CAWFRREGREQYF
TRBJ2-1 | few | TRBD2 | TRBV29-1 | TGCAGCGTTGGACTAGCGGGGGGTGGTGAGCAGTTCTTC | CSVGLAGGGEQFF
TRBJ1-1 | - | - | TRBV28 | TGTGCCAGCAGTTTTGGCAGGGTGGGGAACACTGAAGCTTTCTTT | CASSFGRVGNTEAFF
TRBJ2-5 | - | - | TRBV15 | TGTGCCACCAGCAGCGACGGGAGTTGGGAGACCCAGTACTTC | CATSSDGSWETQYF
TRBJ2-3 | once | TRBD1 | TRBV6-5 | TGTGCCAGCAGTTACTCGGACAGGCACACAGATACGCAGTATTTT | CASSYSDRHTDTQYF
TRBJ1-3 | - | - | TRBV6-1 | TGTGCCAGCAGTGAATGGTCAGGTTCGAGCTCTGGAAACACCATATATTTT | CASSEWSGSSSGNTIYF
TRBJ2-3 | - | TRBD2 | TRBV14 | TGTGCCAGCAGCCCGGGACTAGCGGGACGGACAGATACGCAGTATTTT | CASSPGLAGRTDTQYF
TRBJ2-1 | - | TRBD1 | TRBV6-1 | TGTGCCAGCAGTGTTTTTGGGGACAGATCAAGAGGTGAGCAGTTCTTC | CASSVFGDRSRGEQFF
TRBJ2-1 | - | TRBD2 | TRBV19 | TGTGCCAGTAGTACCGGACTAGATTATGAGCAGTTCTTC | CASSTGLDYEQFF
TRBJ2-3 | - | - | TRBV30 | TGTGCCTGGAGCGCCGCCCTAGCATACCTGGGAGATACGCAGTATTTT | CAWSAALAYLGDTQYF
TRBJ2-7 | few | - | TRBV30 | TGTGCCTGGAGTCAGGGGTTTACCTACGAGCAGTACTTC | CAWSQGFTYEQYF
TRBJ2-7 | - | - | TRBV11-2 | TGTGCCAGCAGCTTGGGCGAACGCGAGCAGTACTTC | CASSLGEREQYF
TRBJ2-7 | - | TRBD2 | TRBV4-1 | TGCGCCAGCAGCCAAGGCGGGACTAGCGCAACCTACGAGCAGTACTTC | CASSQGGTSATYEQYF
TRBJ1-5 | - | TRBD1 | TRBV6-6 | TGTGCCAGCAGTTCCCCGGCAGGGGGGAGTCAGCCCCAGCATTTT | CASSSPAGGSQPQHF
TRBJ1-2 | - | TRBD1 | TRBV5-1 | TGCGCCAGCAGCGTGGATGGACAGGTATGGTCCTTC | CASSVDGQVWSF
TRBJ1-3 | once | - | TRBV4-1 | TGCGCCAGCAGCCAAGAGGGGGGGAGGGGTAGATCTGGAAACACCATATATTTT | CASSQEGGRGRSGNTIYF
TRBJ1-2 | - | - | TRBV6-5 | TGTGCCAGCACCCCTCTCCCGAACTATGGCTACACCTTC | CASTPLPNYGYTF
TRBJ2-3 | few | TRBD1 | TRBV6-1 | TGTGCCAGCACCACTACAGGGGCGAAGACAGATACGCAGTATTTT | CASTTTGAKTDTQYF